Listed below are T cell receptor beta chains from one sample, sequenced in a study of T cell repertoires and leukemia-associated antigens. Antigens for these TCRs are unknown. TCRdb reanalysed the 5' RACE reads using MiXCR and keeps one entry per CDR3 protein. Of 11,000 to 15,000 distinct CDR3 sequences listed, over 30% are singletons. The sample comprised CD3+ T cells sorted from blood and cultured. These receptors came from a female donor in good health. Both conserved end residues are part of each CDR3. The D gene is left open where the match is weak.

len: 17
d_gene: NA
v_gene: TRBV4-3
CDR3aa: CASSPLSGGLNTGELFF

len: 14
d_gene: NA
v_gene: TRBV5-1
CDR3aa: CASSPGLQTGELFF

len: 17
d_gene: NA
v_gene: TRBV4-1
CDR3aa: CASSRLLHYSGANVLTF

len: 16
d_gene: NA
v_gene: TRBV12-3/TRBV12-4
CDR3aa: CASSLAIRVGIDEQYF

len: 14
d_gene: TRBD1
v_gene: TRBV20-1
CDR3aa: CSARDTGGTDTQYF

len: 17
d_gene: NA
v_gene: TRBV4-3
CDR3aa: CASSQDRASVTYNEQFF

len: 15
d_gene: NA
v_gene: TRBV5-1
CDR3aa: CASSPLGTSYYEQYF

len: 14
d_gene: TRBD2
v_gene: TRBV5-6
CDR3aa: CASSSTSGFNEQFF

len: 11
d_gene: NA
v_gene: TRBV18
CDR3aa: CASSPGETQYF

len: 16
d_gene: NA
v_gene: TRBV25-1
CDR3aa: CASTDPPGQPNYGYAF

len: 15
d_gene: NA
v_gene: TRBV20-1
CDR3aa: CSARVWDRSTDTQYF

len: 12
d_gene: NA
v_gene: TRBV10-3
CDR3aa: CAISDTGNEQFF

len: 15
d_gene: TRBD2
v_gene: TRBV9
CDR3aa: CASSAVAGVTDEQYF

len: 13
d_gene: NA
v_gene: TRBV11-2
CDR3aa: CASSLGRDREQYF

len: 14
d_gene: TRBD1
v_gene: TRBV5-1
CDR3aa: CASNLDRETGELFF

len: 14
d_gene: TRBD1
v_gene: TRBV7-8
CDR3aa: CASNRDRVNSPLHF

len: 15
d_gene: NA
v_gene: TRBV5-1
CDR3aa: CASSSPTARTYEQYF

len: 13
d_gene: NA
v_gene: TRBV20-1
CDR3aa: CSARATDNQPQHF

len: 16
d_gene: NA
v_gene: TRBV27
CDR3aa: CASSLHGASNSDEQFF

len: 18
d_gene: TRBD1
v_gene: TRBV15
CDR3aa: CATGRDSNTGTGSKTQYF

len: 14
d_gene: TRBD2
v_gene: TRBV12-3/TRBV12-4
CDR3aa: CASSLSSGGYEQYF

len: 17
d_gene: TRBD2
v_gene: TRBV5-1
CDR3aa: CASSSWTSGRVSDTQYF

len: 18
d_gene: TRBD2
v_gene: TRBV3-1
CDR3aa: CASSHYSGGIPVTDTQYF

len: 15
d_gene: NA
v_gene: TRBV12-3/TRBV12-4
CDR3aa: CASSLSGGEGNEQFF

len: 15
d_gene: NA
v_gene: TRBV6-2/TRBV6-3
CDR3aa: CASSYAAVTYNEQFF

len: 14
d_gene: NA
v_gene: TRBV29-1
CDR3aa: CSVAAGGRGETQYF

len: 15
d_gene: TRBD1
v_gene: TRBV9
CDR3aa: CASSPGTGAVNTIYF

len: 15
d_gene: TRBD2
v_gene: TRBV5-1
CDR3aa: CASTLLVQGGSEQFF

len: 12
d_gene: NA
v_gene: TRBV5-1
CDR3aa: CASIWLGNEQFF

len: 14
d_gene: NA
v_gene: TRBV20-1
CDR3aa: CSAGTRETFQPQHF

len: 14
d_gene: TRBD2
v_gene: TRBV14
CDR3aa: CASSQRTSAGELFF

len: 12
d_gene: NA
v_gene: TRBV10-3
CDR3aa: CAISDYSYEQYF

len: 16
d_gene: TRBD1
v_gene: TRBV5-1
CDR3aa: CASSLHPGQVGGEQFF

len: 14
d_gene: NA
v_gene: TRBV28
CDR3aa: CASSPWGEGFEQYF

len: 15
d_gene: TRBD2
v_gene: TRBV20-1
CDR3aa: CSARDRGEPFGELFF

len: 15
d_gene: NA
v_gene: TRBV28
CDR3aa: CASSLEWGAYNEQFF

len: 15
d_gene: NA
v_gene: TRBV6-5
CDR3aa: CASTGKGRPNTEAFF

len: 14
d_gene: NA
v_gene: TRBV29-1
CDR3aa: CSGGPRIGTNEQFF

len: 16
d_gene: TRBD1
v_gene: TRBV4-1
CDR3aa: CASSQQIAQGAGEQFF

len: 14
d_gene: NA
v_gene: TRBV11-2
CDR3aa: CASSLEGDPGELFF

len: 15
d_gene: NA
v_gene: TRBV6-5
CDR3aa: CASSYLRAPSYEQYF

len: 15
d_gene: NA
v_gene: TRBV20-1
CDR3aa: CSAEQRISGQETQYF

len: 14
d_gene: NA
v_gene: TRBV7-9
CDR3aa: CASSPGTFDNEQFF

len: 16
d_gene: TRBD1
v_gene: TRBV4-2
CDR3aa: CASSQDEGTGACEQYF

len: 14
d_gene: TRBD1
v_gene: TRBV5-1
CDR3aa: CARRGDRANTEAFF